Listed below are T cell receptor beta chains from one sample, sequenced in a study of blood T cell repertoires in COVID-19. Generated by immunoSEQ multiplex PCR, the TCRdb table keeps only in-frame clones and is missing some. Of around 200,000 clones in the sample, about nine tenths were seen once. Material: peripheral blood. These receptors were obtained from a man aged 40-49 years with acute or convalescent COVID-19. The CDR3 runs from the conserved cysteine through the conserved F or W. The order of the fields is V gene, clone size, D gene, J gene, CDR3 DNA, CDR3 protein. The D gene is left open where the match is weak. Some rows mark clone size as missing; the rest say once, few, many or name a class of expanded clone.

TRBV27	.	TRBD1	TRBJ1-5	TGTGCCAGCAGTTTATCGTGGCAGGGGGAGAATCAGCCCCAGCATTTT	CASSLSWQGENQPQHF
TRBV9	.	.	TRBJ2-7	TGTGCCAGCAGCGTAGGAAACACCTACGAGCAGTACTTC	CASSVGNTYEQYF
TRBV5-6	once	TRBD1	TRBJ1-2	TGTGCCAGCAGTTTCCCGTTACAGGGGCCAATCCCCTATGGCTACACCTTC	CASSFPLQGPIPYGYTF
TRBV10-3	.	.	TRBJ2-1	TGTGCCATCAGTGAGGACTCCAATGAGCAGTTCTTC	CAISEDSNEQFF
TRBV5-1	once	.	TRBJ1-2	TGCGCCAGCAATAGTAACTATGGCTACACCTTC	CASNSNYGYTF
TRBV28	.	.	TRBJ2-2	TGTGCCAGCATCACAACGAACACCGGGGAGCTGTTTTTT	CASITTNTGELFF
TRBV2	.	.	TRBJ2-7	TGTGCCAGCAGTGGGTACACCTACGAGCAGTACTTC	CASSGYTYEQYF
TRBV2	.	TRBD2	TRBJ2-7	TGTGCCAGCAGGCCCGGGACTAGCGGGGATTACGAGCAGTACTTC	CASRPGTSGDYEQYF
TRBV27	.	TRBD2	TRBJ2-5	TGTGCCAGCAGTTGTCCGGGACTAGCGGGACCCCAAGAGACCCAGTACTTC	CASSCPGLAGPQETQYF
TRBV4-3	once	.	TRBJ2-1	TGCGCCAGCAGCCAAGGCGCGGGACTCTACAATGAGCAGTTCTTC	CASSQGAGLYNEQFF
TRBV19	.	.	TRBJ1-3	TGTGCCAGTAGTCTCGGACTGATCTCTGGAAACACCATATATTTT	CASSLGLISGNTIYF
TRBV27	.	.	TRBJ1-1	TGTGCCAGCAGTAAACGACAGGCCGGGTACACTGAAGCTTTCTTT	CASSKRQAGYTEAFF
TRBV28	.	.	TRBJ2-7	TGTGCCAGCAGTTTAATAATTCAGGCCCTTCTTCACTTC	CASSLIIQALLHF
TRBV7-2	.	.	TRBJ1-2	TGTGCCAGCAGCTTAGAAGGGGCTACCTATGGCTACACCTTC	CASSLEGATYGYTF
TRBV7-3	once	TRBD1	TRBJ2-1	TGTGCCAGCAGCTTAATAGGACAGGGGGCCATCAATGAGCAGTTCTTC	CASSLIGQGAINEQFF
TRBV30	.	.	TRBJ2-6	TGTGCCTGGAGTGTACCGGGAAACACTGGGGCCAACGTCCTGACTTTC	CAWSVPGNTGANVLTF
TRBV5-1	.	TRBD1	TRBJ1-6	TGCGCCAGCAGCCCGACAGGGGACTTGGGTTCACCCCTCCACTTT	CASSPTGDLGSPLHF
TRBV12-3/TRBV12-4	.	.	TRBJ1-2	TGTGCCAGCAGTCCTACAGGGATCTATGGCTACACCTTC	CASSPTGIYGYTF
TRBV28	.	.	TRBJ1-2	TGTGCCAGCAGTAGGGAGGGAGGCTACACCTTC	CASSREGGYTF
TRBV7-2	.	TRBD1	TRBJ2-7	TGTGCCAGCAGCGGGATACTCCGGGACAGGGGGAACGAGCAGTACTTC	CASSGILRDRGNEQYF
TRBV19	.	TRBD2	TRBJ2-7	TGTGCCAGTAGTATAGGTGCTAGCGGGAGGTACGAGCAGTACTTC	CASSIGASGRYEQYF
TRBV2	.	.	TRBJ2-3	TGTGCCAGCAGTGAACGCAGCGTCGCTAGCACAGATACGCAGTATTTT	CASSERSVASTDTQYF
TRBV5-1	once	TRBD1	TRBJ1-2	TGCGCCAGCAGCTGGGGACAGGCTAACTATGGCTACACCTTC	CASSWGQANYGYTF
TRBV27	.	.	TRBJ2-1	TGTGCCAGCTCATACCAGGGGACCCGATACAATGAGCAGTTCTTC	CASSYQGTRYNEQFF
TRBV15	.	TRBD1	TRBJ2-7	TGTGCCACCAGCATAGGGACAGTGGGCCCCTACGAGCAGTACTTC	CATSIGTVGPYEQYF
TRBV7-9	.	TRBD2	TRBJ2-5	TGTGCCAGCAGCTCCCCCCTAATAGCGGGGGGGTACCAAGAGACCCAGTACTTC	CASSSPLIAGGYQETQYF
TRBV7-2	.	.	TRBJ2-7	TGTGCCAGCAGCTTTGACCGGGGCTACGAGCAGTACTTC	CASSFDRGYEQYF
TRBV6-5	.	TRBD1	TRBJ1-1	TGTGCCAGCAGCACACGACAGGGAGGTGAAGCTTTCTTT	CASSTRQGGEAFF
TRBV7-9	.	.	TRBJ2-1	TGTGCCAGCAGCTTAGGACTGAATTCCTACAATGAGCAGTTCTTC	CASSLGLNSYNEQFF
TRBV7-9	.	TRBD1	TRBJ2-7	TGTGCCAGCAGCTTAGCACCGGGACAGGGTTACGAGCAGTACTTC	CASSLAPGQGYEQYF
TRBV12-3/TRBV12-4	few	.	TRBJ2-3	TGTGCCAGCAGTGGGGTGGGGCGAGGTACGCAGTATTTT	CASSGVGRGTQYF
TRBV7-2	.	TRBD2	TRBJ2-1	TGTGCCAGCAGCTATTGGGAGGGCGGGCCTTACAATGAGCAGTTCTTC	CASSYWEGGPYNEQFF
TRBV27	.	.	TRBJ1-4	TGTGCCAGCAGCGCGACAGGATCGTTGACTAATGAAAAACTGTTTTTT	CASSATGSLTNEKLFF
TRBV7-8	.	.	TRBJ1-5	TGTGCCAGCAGCCCCCGGGTAGTGAGCAATCAGCCCCAGCATTTT	CASSPRVVSNQPQHF
TRBV28	.	TRBD1	TRBJ2-7	TGTGCCAGCAGTCTCCCGGGACAGAGAATCGGTAGAACCTACGAGCAGTACTTC	CASSLPGQRIGRTYEQYF
TRBV5-4	.	TRBD2	TRBJ2-3	TGTGCCAGCAGCTTGGCGGGAGGCGCCACAGATACGCAGTATTTT	CASSLAGGATDTQYF
TRBV30	.	TRBD2	TRBJ2-7	TGTGCCTGGAGGTCGGCGGGAGCAAACTACGAGCAGTACTTC	CAWRSAGANYEQYF
TRBV30	.	.	TRBJ1-4	TGTGCCTTAGGCGGGGATCGCCTTCCTCTGTTTTTT	CALGGDRLPLFF
TRBV6-5	few	.	TRBJ1-5	TGTGCCAGCGGAGAGGGTTTGAAGCCCCAGCATTTT	CASGEGLKPQHF
TRBV27	.	TRBD1	TRBJ1-1	TGTGCCAGCAGTTTCGGGACAGGGCTTCTGAACACTGAAGCTTTCTTT	CASSFGTGLLNTEAFF
TRBV18	.	.	TRBJ1-4	TGTGCCAGCTCACCCCAATTTTCCGGGAATAATGAAAAACTGTTTTTT	CASSPQFSGNNEKLFF
TRBV5-1	.	TRBD1	TRBJ2-1	TGCGCCAGCGGGCAGGGGGACTCCTACAATGAGCAGTTCTTC	CASGQGDSYNEQFF
TRBV4-1	.	.	TRBJ1-3	TGCGCCAGCAGCCAAGACGAAGACTTGAGCTCTGGAAACACCATATATTTT	CASSQDEDLSSGNTIYF
TRBV6-5	.	.	TRBJ1-2	TGTGCCAGCAGTTCCAGGACTGCCGGCTACACCTTC	CASSSRTAGYTF
TRBV27	.	TRBD2	TRBJ2-7	TGTGCCAGCAGTTTGAGCGGGGGGGGTCATCCGTACGAGCAGTACTTC	CASSLSGGGHPYEQYF
TRBV5-6	.	TRBD1	TRBJ2-7	TGTGCCAGCAGCGTCGACAGGGGGCAATACGAGCAGTACTTC	CASSVDRGQYEQYF
TRBV24-1	.	.	TRBJ2-1	TGTGCCACCGTTTCGGGGTACAATGAGCAGTTCTTC	CATVSGYNEQFF